One T cell receptor beta chain is described in this entry. The antigen is unknown. These data are taken from a study of cytomegalovirus exposure and HLA in healthy donors. CDR1 is MDHEN and CDR2 is SYDVKM in the germline V gene. The CDR3 is made up of 15 amino acids. V was pared by 3 bases and J by 2 bases, with 11 bases between. The PCR ran on 60 Vbeta and 13 Jbeta primers. In the original workflow: A later analysis counted around 74 million unique TCR beta chains, roughly 11 million shared. Only in-frame clones appear in the TCRdb table, and some are missing; sequencing was by immunoSEQ multiplex PCR. V, J and clone size were drawn from that table, and D and trimming were deduced from the DNA. The table has nearly 110,000 clones, approximately 74% seen once. Study-level points and caveats: It was confirmed in vitro that a few of the CMV-associated chains were specific for CMV antigens. For TCR beta chains, V- and J-gene trimming was later linked to a missense DCLRE1C variant.

The sample was PBMCs. The receptor was derived from a woman between 35 and 50 years old in good health and CMV-seropositive. The J gene is TRBJ2-1, the V gene TRBV28; D may be TRBD2 (7 bases). CDR3 nucleotide sequence: TGTGCCAGCAGTTTGAGAGGGGGGGCCTACAATGAGCAGTTCTTC. It encodes CASSLRGGAYNEQFF.